The source of this T cell receptor beta chain is a study of blood T cells in healthy people across ages. Each individual donor underwent a draw of ten milliliters of peripheral blood. This clonotype was observed a few times. Primers used in a second PCR of about 7 to 11 cycles were a sample-barcoded 5' primer and a J-beta primer mix. All cDNA molecules were each tagged by a template-switch adaptor with 12 random nucleotides. TCRdb itself ran the 5' RACE reads through MiXCR, one entry per CDR3 protein. The data show roughly 1.7 million distinct CDR3 sequences, 30% to 35% seen once. This CDR3 comprises 16 residues. Trimming pared 2 bases from V and 2 bases from J, leaving 15 bases between.

The clonotype comes from a woman aged 25 to 45 in good health. The sequenced material came from blood. This chain uses TRBV12-3 or TRBV12-4 with TRBJ1-1; D remains ambiguous. CDR3 sequence reads: CASSLILLRKNTEAFF. The CDR3 nucleotides read TGTGCCAGCAGTTTAATCCTACTCAGGAAAAACACTGAAGCTTTCTTT.